This TCR beta chain was observed in a study of graft-versus-host responses after intestinal transplantation. Libraries were prepared by immunoSEQ multiplex PCR; TCRdb keeps only in-frame clonotypes and omits some of them. The sample has fewer than 130,000 clones, roughly 95% seen once. This clone occurred a few times. What it recognizes is unknown. Findings and caveats of the study: Where graft-donor T cell macrochimerism was present, patients had high graft-versus-host to host-versus-graft clonal ratios in allografts. After transplant, early declines in HvG clones were associated with peak levels of circulating GvH clones. GvH clones were identified in recipient marrow, with some first appearing in ileum or blood.

The sequence was collected from a human donor who received an intestinal transplant. The sequences come from unstimulated CD8+ T cells sorted from spleen or lymph node cells, collected before intestinal transplant.

CDR3 loop: CASSSDRYEQYF. CDR3 sequence (DNA): TGTGCCAGCAGCTCGGACAGGTACGAGCAGTACTTC. V usage is TRBV7-9 and J usage is TRBJ2-7; TRBD1 agrees at 7 bases. V shed 4 bases and J 4 bases; nucleotides not matched to a gene: 1. The germline gives CDR1 SEHNR, CDR2 FQNEAQ (reference sequence). The CDR3 contains 12 residues.